This T cell receptor (beta chain) is drawn from a study of cytomegalovirus exposure and HLA in healthy donors. Both 60 Vbeta primers and 13 Jbeta primers went into the PCR. Clones were sequenced by immunoSEQ multiplex PCR, and TCRdb holds only the in-frame ones, with some missing. Counted here are 150,000 or so clones, more than 75% occurring once; the ten biggest clones make up around 5.6%. Regarding donors, all were healthy bone marrow donors. In the case of this clone: What it recognizes is unknown.

Whole-study findings and limits: It was reported that TCR beta sequences correctly inferred the HLA-A and HLA-B alleles for most subjects.

The CDR3 sequence is 15 residues long. V lost 4 bases, J lost 5 bases, and 3 bases stayed unmatched. The gene calls are TRBV6-7 and TRBJ2-2, with TRBD1 matching over 11 bases. TRBV6-7 is an open reading frame, and its role is uncertain. Sequences were obtained from PBMCs. This receptor was taken from a middle-aged woman in good health and CMV-seropositive. The CDR3 coding sequence is TGTGCCAGCAGTTTGGGGACAGGGGGGACCGGGGAGCTGTTTTTT. Amino acid sequence: CASSLGTGGTGELFF.